This T cell receptor (beta chain) was obtained from a study of blood T cell repertoires in COVID-19. CDR3 length: 14 residues. The J segment lost 1 base and the V segment lost 5 bases, leaving 2 bases of the junction unmatched. Germline-derived CDR1 and CDR2 are SGHTA and FQGTGA. Profiling relied on immunoSEQ multiplex PCR, and the TCRdb table lists in-frame clones only, not all of them. The sample includes 110,000 to 150,000 clones, over 75% of them seen just once. Material for sequencing was peripheral blood. The origin of this receptor is a human donor in a cohort sampled during active COVID-19. The rearrangement links TRBV7-3 to TRBJ1-3, with 7 bases identical to TRBD1. The CDR3: CASSEQGSGNTIYF. The DNA of the CDR3 is TGTGCCAGCAGCGAACAGGGGTCTGGAAACACCATATATTTT.